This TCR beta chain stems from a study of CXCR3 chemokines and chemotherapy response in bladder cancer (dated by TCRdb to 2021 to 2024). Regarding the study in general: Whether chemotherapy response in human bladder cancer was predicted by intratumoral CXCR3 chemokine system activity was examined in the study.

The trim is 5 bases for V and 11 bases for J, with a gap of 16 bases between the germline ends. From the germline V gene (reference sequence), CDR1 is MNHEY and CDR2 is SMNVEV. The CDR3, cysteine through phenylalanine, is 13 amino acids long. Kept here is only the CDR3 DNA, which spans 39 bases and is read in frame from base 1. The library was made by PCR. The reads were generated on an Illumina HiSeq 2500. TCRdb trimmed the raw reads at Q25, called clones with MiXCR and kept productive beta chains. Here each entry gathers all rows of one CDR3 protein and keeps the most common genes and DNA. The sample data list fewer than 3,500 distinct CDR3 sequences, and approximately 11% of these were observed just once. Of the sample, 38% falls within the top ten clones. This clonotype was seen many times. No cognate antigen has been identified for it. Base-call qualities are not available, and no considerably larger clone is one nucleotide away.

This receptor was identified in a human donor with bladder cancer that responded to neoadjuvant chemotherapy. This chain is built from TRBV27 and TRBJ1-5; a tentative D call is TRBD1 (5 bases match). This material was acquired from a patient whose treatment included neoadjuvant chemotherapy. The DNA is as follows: TGTGCCAGCAGTGAAGACAGTCTTGGTACCCAGCATTTT. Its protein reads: CASSEDSLGTQHF.